Ten or more counts support the clone carrying this TCR beta chain. Germline CDR1 is SQVTM and CDR2 is ANQGSEA. CDR3 size: 12 residues. The germline V and J ends were trimmed by 3 bases and 7 bases, with 10 bases remaining between them. MiXCR, run by TCRdb on the RT-PCR reads, gives a single entry per CDR3 protein. The sample consists of more than 450,000 distinct CDR3 sequences, less than 8% of them appearing once. The data belong to a study of response to subunit inactivated influenza vaccine. The chain uses TRBV29-1 and TRBJ2-1; D remains unclear. The source was PBMCs from blood, collected about 24 months after vaccination. This clonotype originated in a man between 50 and 75 years old who received an inactivated influenza vaccine. The CDR3 here is CSVEGLGNEQFF. The CDR3 coding sequence is TGCAGCGTTGAGGGGTTAGGGAATGAGCAGTTCTTC.